What follows are 8 T cell receptor beta chains derived from one specimen sequenced in a study of blood T cell repertoires in COVID-19 (dated by TCRdb to 2019 to 2021). Libraries were made using the immunoSEQ multiplex PCR assay. Imported from immuneACCESS, the table was reduced by TCRdb to in-frame sequences with V and J called. These copies leave out some clones; in studies compared against another copy, an unresolved V gene accounts for under half, and the cause of the remainder is not known. This sample gives about 230,000 clones in total; about 88% of them show up just once. The ten largest clones represent 0.85% to 1% of the sample. Material: peripheral blood. The source is a man aged 40-50 years with acute or convalescent COVID-19.

The CDR3 protein is CASGLPQTQYF. CDR3 in DNA: TGTGCCAGCGGACTACCGCAGACCCAGTACTTC. V is TRBV2 and J is TRBJ2-5, with D possibly TRBD2 on 6 matching bases. This CDR3 region has 11 residues. V was trimmed by 8 bases and J by 6 bases, leaving 10 bases between them. Germline CDR1 reads SNHLY; CDR2 reads FYNNEI.

The chain links TRBV5-1 to TRBJ2-7, with D hard to call. CDR3 length equals 13 residues. V was cut by 3 bases and J by 7 bases, with 14 bases left in between. Germline CDR1 and CDR2: SGHRS and YFSETQ. For the CDR3, the DNA is TGCGCCAGCAGCTCGGAGCCGGCTAGGGAGCAGTACTTC. Protein: CASSSEPAREQYF.

The rearrangement joins TRBV7-2 to TRBJ1-4; 10 bases fit TRBD1. CDR1 is SGHTA, CDR2 FQGNSA, per germline. J lost 1 base, V lost 3 bases, and 2 bases had no gene match. This CDR3 is 16 amino acids long. The CDR3: CASSLGDRGTNEKLFF. The CDR3 DNA follows: TGTGCCAGCAGCTTGGGGGACAGGGGAACTAATGAAAAACTGTTTTTT.

This chain connects TRBV14 to TRBJ1-1; D remains ambiguous. Trimming removed 1 base at V and 4 bases at J, with 7 bases between. Germline loops: CDR1 SGHDN, CDR2 FVKESK. The CDR3 sequence is 13 residues long. The CDR3 DNA reads TGTGCCAGCAGCCAAGTGAGCGGCACTGAAGCTTTCTTT. This codes for CASSQVSGTEAFF.

The chain employs TRBV25-1 and TRBJ1-2; possible D gene TRBD1, 5 bases. The V and J ends lost 5 bases and 1 base respectively, with 11 bases between them. The germline gives CDR1 MGHDK, CDR2 SYGVNS. The CDR3 sequence is 14 residues long. For the CDR3, the DNA is TGTGCCAGCAGTCCCCTGGGGGGTAACTATGGCTACACCTTC. Residues: CASSPLGGNYGYTF.

The chain couples TRBV5-1 to TRBJ1-2; no clear D gene. CDR1 is SGHRS, CDR2 YFSETQ, per germline. V gave up 0 bases and J gave up 6 bases, with 9 bases separating them. The CDR3 contains 13 residues. In DNA, the CDR3 is TGCGCCAGCAGCTTGGAGTCCGAGGATGGCTACACCTTC. Translation gives CASSLESEDGYTF.

The chain carries TRBV9 and TRBJ2-1, with TRBD2 identical over 9 bases. In germline, CDR1 is SGDLS, CDR2 YYNGEE. The CDR3 runs 14 residues. V trimming: 2 bases; J trimming: 6 bases; junction bases outside the gene matches: 3. CDR3 amino acids: CASSVGTSLNEQFF. DNA of the CDR3: TGTGCCAGCAGCGTCGGGACTAGCCTCAATGAGCAGTTCTTC.

In its sample, this clone was seen once. For the CDR3, the DNA is TGTGCCAGCAGCCTAAGACAGGCAGCTTTCTTT. Protein: CASSLRQAAFF. V is TRBV28 and J is TRBJ1-1, with a tentative D call TRBD1 (6 bases). Trimming removed 6 bases from V and 10 bases from J, with 12 bases in between. There are 11 residues in the CDR3. CDR1 is MDHEN, CDR2 SYDVKM, per germline.